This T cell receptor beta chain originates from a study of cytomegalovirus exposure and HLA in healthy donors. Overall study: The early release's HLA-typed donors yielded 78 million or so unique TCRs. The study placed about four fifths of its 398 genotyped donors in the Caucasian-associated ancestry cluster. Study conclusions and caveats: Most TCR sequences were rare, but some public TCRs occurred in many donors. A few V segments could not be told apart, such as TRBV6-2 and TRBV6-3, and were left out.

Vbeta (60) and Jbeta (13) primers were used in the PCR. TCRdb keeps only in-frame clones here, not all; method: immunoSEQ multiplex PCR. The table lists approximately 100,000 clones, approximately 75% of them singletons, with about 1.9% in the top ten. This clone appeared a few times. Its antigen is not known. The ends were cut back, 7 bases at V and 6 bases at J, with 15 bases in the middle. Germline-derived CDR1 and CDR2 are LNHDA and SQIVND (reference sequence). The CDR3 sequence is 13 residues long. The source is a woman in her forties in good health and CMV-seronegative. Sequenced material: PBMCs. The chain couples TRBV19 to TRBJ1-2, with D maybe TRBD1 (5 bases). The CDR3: CASTPGTFDGYTF. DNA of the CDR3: TGTGCCAGTACTCCCGGGACTTTTGATGGCTACACCTTC.